Below, one TCR beta chain is given with its context. The data are from a study of T-cell reconstitution after alpha-beta-depleted transplantation in children. This CDR3 contains 16 residues. V lost 4 bases and J lost 3, with 19 bases in between. Germline CDR1 is SEHNR and CDR2 is FQNEAQ (reference sequence). Unique molecular identifiers were used in preparing the TCRbeta library. MiXCR, run by TCRdb on the PCR reads, gives a single entry per CDR3 protein. The table records roughly 350,000 distinct CDR3 sequences, about a tenth of them present only once. This sequence originates from a human donor who donated a stem cell graft to a child with acute lymphoblastic leukemia. The J gene is TRBJ2-7, the V gene TRBV7-9, with a possible D match to TRBD1 (5 bases). Source: PBMCs from the stem cell graft donor, taken from the stem cell graft. This chain's CDR3 is CASSSIDAQGDYEQYF. CDR3 bases: TGTGCCAGCAGCTCTATTGATGCCCAGGGTGACTACGAGCAGTACTTC.